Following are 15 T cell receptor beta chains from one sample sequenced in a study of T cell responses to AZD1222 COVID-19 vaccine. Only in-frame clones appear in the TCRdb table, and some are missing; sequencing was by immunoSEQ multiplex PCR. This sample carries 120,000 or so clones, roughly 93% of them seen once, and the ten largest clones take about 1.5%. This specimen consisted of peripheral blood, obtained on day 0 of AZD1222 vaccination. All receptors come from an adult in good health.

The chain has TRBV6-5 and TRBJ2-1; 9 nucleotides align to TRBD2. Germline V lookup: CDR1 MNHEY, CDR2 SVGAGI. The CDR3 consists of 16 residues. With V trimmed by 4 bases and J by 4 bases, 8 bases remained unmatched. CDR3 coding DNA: TGTGCCAGCAGTTCCCGAGCGGGAGGTTCATACAATGAGCAGTTCTTC. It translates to CASSSRAGGSYNEQFF.

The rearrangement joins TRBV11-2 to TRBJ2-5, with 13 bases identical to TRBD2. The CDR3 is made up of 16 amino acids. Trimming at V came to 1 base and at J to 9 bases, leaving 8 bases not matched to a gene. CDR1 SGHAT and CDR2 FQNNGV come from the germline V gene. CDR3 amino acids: CASSLVTSGGLGAQYF. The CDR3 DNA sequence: TGTGCCAGCAGCTTAGTGACTAGCGGGGGGTTGGGGGCCCAGTACTTC.

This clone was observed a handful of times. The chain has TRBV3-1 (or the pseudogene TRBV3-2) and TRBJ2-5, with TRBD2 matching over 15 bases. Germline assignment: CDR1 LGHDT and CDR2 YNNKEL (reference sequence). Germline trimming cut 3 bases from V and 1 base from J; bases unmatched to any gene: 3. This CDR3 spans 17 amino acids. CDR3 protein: CASSHRTSGGVQETQYF. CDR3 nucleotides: TGTGCCAGCAGCCACCGGACTAGCGGGGGGGTCCAAGAGACCCAGTACTTC.

In DNA, the CDR3 is TGCGCCAGCACGTGGGCTAGCACAGATACGCAGTATTTT. The encoded protein is CASTWASTDTQYF. This chain links TRBV10-2 with TRBJ2-3; D ambiguous. The germline V and J ends were trimmed by 7 bases and 0 bases, with 8 bases remaining between them. The length of the CDR3 is 13 residues. Per the germline V gene, CDR1 is WSHSY and CDR2 is SAAADI.

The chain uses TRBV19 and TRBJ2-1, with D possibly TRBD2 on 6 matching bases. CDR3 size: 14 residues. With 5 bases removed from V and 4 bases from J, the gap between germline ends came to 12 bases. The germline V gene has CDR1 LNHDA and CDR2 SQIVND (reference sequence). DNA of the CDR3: TGTGCCAGTAGTGCCCTACTAGCTTACAATGAGCAGTTCTTC. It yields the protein CASSALLAYNEQFF. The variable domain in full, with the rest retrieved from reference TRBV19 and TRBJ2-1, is DGGITQSPKYLFRKEGQNVTLSCEQNLNHDAMYWYRQDPGQGLRLIYYSQIVNDFQKGDIAEGYSVSREKKESFPLTVTSAQKNPTAFYLCASSALLAYNEQFFGPGTRLTVL.

CDR3 loop: CASSDPAGGNQPQHF. CDR3 nucleotide sequence: TGTGCCAGCAGTGATCCGGCAGGGGGAAATCAGCCCCAGCATTTT. The chain carries TRBV6-1 and TRBJ1-5; 7 nucleotides match TRBD1. The ends lost 3 bases at V and 4 bases at J; junction bases unmatched: 6. Germline loops: CDR1 MNHNS, CDR2 SASEGT. The CDR3 covers 15 residues.

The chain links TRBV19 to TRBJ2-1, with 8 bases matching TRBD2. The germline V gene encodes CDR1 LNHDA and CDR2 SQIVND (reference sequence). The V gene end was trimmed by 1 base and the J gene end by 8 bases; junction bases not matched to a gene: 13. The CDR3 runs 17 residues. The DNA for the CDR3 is TGTGCCAGTAGTATAGGTAGCGGGACGTCCGGCTGGGATGAGCAGTTCTTC. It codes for CASSIGSGTSGWDEQFF.

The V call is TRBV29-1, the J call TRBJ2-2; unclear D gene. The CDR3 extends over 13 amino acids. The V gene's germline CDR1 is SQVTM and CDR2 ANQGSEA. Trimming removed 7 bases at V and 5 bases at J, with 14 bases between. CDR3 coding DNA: TGCAGCGACTATTGGGCTTCGACCGGGGAGCTGTTTTTT. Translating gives CSDYWASTGELFF.

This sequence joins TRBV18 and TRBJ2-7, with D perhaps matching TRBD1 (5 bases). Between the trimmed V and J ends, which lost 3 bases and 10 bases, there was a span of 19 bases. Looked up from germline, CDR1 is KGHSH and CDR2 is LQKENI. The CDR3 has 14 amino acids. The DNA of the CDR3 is TGTGCCAGCTCACCTAACCCGGTTACAGGAATACAGTACTTC. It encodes CASSPNPVTGIQYF. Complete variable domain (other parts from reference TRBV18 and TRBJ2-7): NAGVMQNPRHLVRRRGQEARLRCSPMKGHSHVYWYRQLPEEGLKFMVYLQKENIIDESGMPKERFSAEFPKEGPSILRIQQVVRGDSAAYFCASSPNPVTGIQYFGPGTRLTVT.

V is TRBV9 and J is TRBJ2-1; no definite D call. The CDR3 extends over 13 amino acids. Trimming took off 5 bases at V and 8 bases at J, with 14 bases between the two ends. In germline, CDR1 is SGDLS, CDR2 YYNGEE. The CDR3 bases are TGTGCCAGCAGTGGGGTCTCCCCGGATGAGCAGTTCTTC. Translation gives CASSGVSPDEQFF.

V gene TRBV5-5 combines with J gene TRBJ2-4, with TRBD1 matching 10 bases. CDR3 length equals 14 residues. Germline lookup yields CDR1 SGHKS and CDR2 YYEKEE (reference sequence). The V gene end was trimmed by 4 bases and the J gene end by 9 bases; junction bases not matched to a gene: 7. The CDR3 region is CASSPGQGLGIQYF. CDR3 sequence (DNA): TGTGCCAGCAGCCCGGGACAGGGGCTGGGCATTCAGTACTTC.

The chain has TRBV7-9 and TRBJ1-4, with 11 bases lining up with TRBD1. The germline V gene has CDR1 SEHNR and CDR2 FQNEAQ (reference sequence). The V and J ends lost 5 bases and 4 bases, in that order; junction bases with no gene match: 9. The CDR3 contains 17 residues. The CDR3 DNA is TGTGCCAGCAGCGGTCGGACAGGGGGCGCCAATAATGAAAAACTGTTTTTT. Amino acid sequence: CASSGRTGGANNEKLFF.

The chain's CDR3 is CASGLVDFSYGYTF. DNA for the CDR3: TGTGCTAGTGGTTTGGTAGACTTTAGCTATGGCTACACCTTC. V and J are TRBV12-5 and TRBJ1-2; D is undetermined. Trimming removed 0 bases at V and 4 bases at J, with 9 bases between. This CDR3 comprises 14 residues. Germline CDR1 reads LGHNT; CDR2 reads FRNRAP. Drawing the rest from reference TRBV12-5 and TRBJ1-2, the complete variable domain is DARVTQTPRHKVTEMGQEVTMRCQPILGHNTVFWYRQTMMQGLELLAYFRNRAPLDDSGMPKDRFSAEMPDATLATLKIQPSEPRDSAVYFCASGLVDFSYGYTFGSGTRLTVV.

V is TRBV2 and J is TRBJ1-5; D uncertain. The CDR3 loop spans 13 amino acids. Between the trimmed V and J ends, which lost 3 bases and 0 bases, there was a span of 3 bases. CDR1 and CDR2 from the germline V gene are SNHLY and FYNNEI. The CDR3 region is CASSENSNQPQHF. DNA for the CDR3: TGTGCCAGCAGTGAGAATAGCAATCAGCCCCAGCATTTT. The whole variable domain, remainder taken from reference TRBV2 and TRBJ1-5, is EPEVTQTPSHQVTQMGQEVILRCVPISNHLYFYWYRQILGQKVEFLVSFYNNEISEKSEIFDDQFSVERPDGSNFTLKIRSTKLEDSAMYFCASSENSNQPQHFGDGTRLSIL.

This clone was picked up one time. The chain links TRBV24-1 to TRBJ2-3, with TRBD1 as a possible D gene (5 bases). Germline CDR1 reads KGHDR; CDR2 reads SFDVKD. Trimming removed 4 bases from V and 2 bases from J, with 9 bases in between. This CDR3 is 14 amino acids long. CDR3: CATSDPDTTDTQYF. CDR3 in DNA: TGTGCCACCAGTGACCCGGACACCACAGATACGCAGTATTTT.